A single sample is the source of the 15 T cell receptor beta chains below, sequenced in a study of technical replicates of blood from a handful of donors. Assay used: immunoSEQ multiplex PCR; TCRdb lists only in-frame clones, some missing. The repertoire holds some 54,000 clones, with around 93% as singletons. The sequencing sample was made of PBMCs. The receptors derive from a human donor in good health. Some clones in this sample may be carry-over from other donors' samples.

CDR3 loop: CASSLWASGRAGTGELFF. The CDR3 region has the DNA TGTGCCAGCAGCCTGTGGGCTAGCGGGAGGGCCGGCACCGGGGAGCTGTTTTTT. The V and J genes are TRBV5-8 and TRBJ2-2; 12 nucleotides line up with TRBD2. The germline V gene has CDR1 SGHTS and CDR2 YDEGEE. The CDR3 is 18 residues long. The V gene end was trimmed by 4 bases and the J gene end by 4 bases; junction bases not matched to a gene: 11.

The chain employs TRBV6-4 and TRBJ2-5; D is perhaps TRBD2 (5 bases). Trimming stripped 5 bases from V and 4 bases from J, with 11 bases between. The CDR3 is made up of 13 amino acids. From germline, CDR1 is MRHNA and CDR2 SNTAGT. The CDR3 nucleotides are TGTGCCAGCAGTCCCGGGATCGGAGAGACCCAGTACTTC. Translating gives CASSPGIGETQYF.

The chain's CDR3 is CASSSSSDTQYF. CDR3 DNA sequence: TGTGCCAGCAGCTCGAGCTCCGATACGCAGTATTTT. This chain connects TRBV6-5 to TRBJ2-3; D uncertain. CDR3 size: 12 residues. The V gene's germline CDR1 is MNHEY and CDR2 SVGAGI. V was pared by 6 bases and J by 6 bases, with 10 bases between.

The rearrangement links TRBV12-5 to TRBJ1-1; D is perhaps TRBD1 (5 bases). V was shortened by 0 bases and J by 6 bases, with 20 bases between the two germline ends. CDR3 size: 17 residues. The germline V gene has CDR1 LGHNT and CDR2 FRNRAP. The CDR3 nucleotides read TGTGCTAGTGGTTTGGTACCTCAAGAAGGAGGGGACCCTGAAGCTTTCTTT. Protein sequence: CASGLVPQEGGDPEAFF. Combining the CDR3 with reference TRBV12-5 and TRBJ1-1 gives the whole variable domain DARVTQTPRHKVTEMGQEVTMRCQPILGHNTVFWYRQTMMQGLELLAYFRNRAPLDDSGMPKDRFSAEMPDATLATLKIQPSEPRDSAVYFCASGLVPQEGGDPEAFFGQGTRLTVV.

The chain combines TRBV18 with TRBJ1-1; 7 positions match TRBD1. Per germline, CDR1 KGHSH and CDR2 LQKENI. J gave up 1 base and V 8 bases, and 7 bases lay outside the gene matches. The CDR3 spans 14 residues. CDR3 residues: CASAAQGGNTEAFF. The CDR3, as DNA: TGTGCCAGCGCGGCCCAGGGGGGGAACACTGAAGCTTTCTTT.

The chain combines TRBV7-8 with TRBJ2-7; 8 bases are a match to TRBD1. V lost 5 bases to trimming and J lost 2 bases; unmatched junction nucleotides: 11. CDR3 length: 16 amino acids. Germline V gene lookup returns CDR1 SGHVS and CDR2 FQNEAQ. CDR3 sequence: CASSEVRRGQAYEQYF. CDR3 nucleotides: TGTGCCAGCAGCGAAGTTAGGAGGGGACAGGCCTACGAGCAGTACTTC.

The rearrangement links TRBV4-2 to TRBJ2-7, with a possible D match to TRBD1 (6 bases). CDR1 LGHNA and CDR2 YNFKEQ come from the germline V gene. Trimming removed 0 bases from V and 1 base from J, with 10 bases in between. The CDR3 loop spans 15 amino acids. The CDR3 here is CASSQERTVSYEQYF. CDR3 DNA sequence: TGTGCCAGCAGCCAAGAGAGGACAGTATCCTACGAGCAGTACTTC.

This chain joins TRBV19 and TRBJ1-5; 7 bases fit TRBD1. The V segment lost 9 bases and the J segment 1 base; nucleotides outside the gene matches: 9. The CDR3 spans 15 residues. Germline values: CDR1 LNHDA, CDR2 SQIVND (reference sequence). CDR3 sequence: CASQPKTGSNQPQHF. The DNA of the CDR3 is TGTGCCAGCCAACCGAAGACAGGGAGCAATCAGCCCCAGCATTTT.

The chain is built from TRBV4-3 and TRBJ2-2; the D is unclear. The V and J ends lost 1 base and 2 bases respectively, with 8 bases between them. Per the germline V gene, CDR1 is LGHNA and CDR2 is YSLEER. CDR3 length equals 15 residues. The DNA of the CDR3 is TGCGCCAGCAGCCAAGGTCCGTCTAACACCGGGGAGCTGTTTTTT. Encoded protein: CASSQGPSNTGELFF.

V is TRBV30 and J is TRBJ1-5, with a possible D match to TRBD1 (6 bases). The CDR3 is 13 amino acids. Germline V gene lookup returns CDR1 GTSNPN and CDR2 SVGIG (reference sequence). The ends were cut back, 2 bases at V and 4 bases at J, with 9 bases in the middle. The CDR3 DNA is TGTGCCTGGAGTTTAGGGGGTAATCAGCCCCAGCATTTT. Its protein product is CAWSLGGNQPQHF. Complete variable domain (other parts from reference TRBV30 and TRBJ1-5): SQTIHQWPATLVQPVGSPLSLECTVEGTSNPNLYWYRQAAGRGLQLLFYSVGIGQISSEVPQNLSASRPQDRQFILSSKKLLLSDSGFYLCAWSLGGNQPQHFGDGTRLSIL.

The rearrangement joins TRBV18 to TRBJ1-4, with D unresolved. The CDR3 sequence is 16 residues long. V shed 6 bases and J shed 8 bases, with 22 bases lying between them. CDR1 KGHSH and CDR2 LQKENI come from the germline V gene. In nucleotides, the CDR3 is TGTGCCAGCTCCCCTCGAGAGGTCCGGCTAAAAGAAAAACTGTTTTTT. Translating gives CASSPREVRLKEKLFF.

This sequence joins TRBV7-6 and TRBJ2-3; TRBD2 matches at 8 bases. V shed 6 bases, J shed 4 bases, and the junction held 12 bases outside the gene matches. The CDR3 has 16 amino acids. Germline CDR1 reads SGHVS; CDR2 reads FNYEAQ. CDR3: CASRIGSGGSPDTQYF. The CDR3 nucleotides read TGTGCCAGCAGAATAGGCAGCGGGGGATCACCAGATACGCAGTATTTT.

This clone was found a few times. CDR3 residues: CASSTGQTDTQYF. The CDR3 DNA sequence: TGTGCCAGCAGTACGGGACAGACCGATACGCAGTATTTT. The chain couples TRBV6-1 to TRBJ2-3; TRBD1 agrees at 7 bases. The CDR3 is 13 amino acids. V lost 5 bases and J lost 6; bases outside the gene matches: 5. The germline gives CDR1 MNHNS, CDR2 SASEGT.

The chain links TRBV29-1 to TRBJ2-7, with 7 bases that match TRBD1. Per germline, CDR1 SQVTM and CDR2 ANQGSEA. CDR3 length: 16 amino acids. Trimming removed 6 bases from V and 2 bases from J; junction bases left unmatched: 16. The CDR3 DNA reads as TGCAGCGTAGATGGGCGGACAGGAGGAGGCCCCTACGAGCAGTACTTC. Amino acid sequence: CSVDGRTGGGPYEQYF.

The chain employs TRBV6-5 and TRBJ2-1, with 8 bases matching TRBD1. Germline CDR1 is MNHEY and CDR2 is SVGAGI. This CDR3 contains 14 residues. V gave up 5 bases and J gave up 7 bases; unmatched junction bases: 7. CDR3 bases: TGTGCCAGCAGTGGGACAGGCAGCAGTAATGAGCAGTTCTTC. Protein product: CASSGTGSSNEQFF.